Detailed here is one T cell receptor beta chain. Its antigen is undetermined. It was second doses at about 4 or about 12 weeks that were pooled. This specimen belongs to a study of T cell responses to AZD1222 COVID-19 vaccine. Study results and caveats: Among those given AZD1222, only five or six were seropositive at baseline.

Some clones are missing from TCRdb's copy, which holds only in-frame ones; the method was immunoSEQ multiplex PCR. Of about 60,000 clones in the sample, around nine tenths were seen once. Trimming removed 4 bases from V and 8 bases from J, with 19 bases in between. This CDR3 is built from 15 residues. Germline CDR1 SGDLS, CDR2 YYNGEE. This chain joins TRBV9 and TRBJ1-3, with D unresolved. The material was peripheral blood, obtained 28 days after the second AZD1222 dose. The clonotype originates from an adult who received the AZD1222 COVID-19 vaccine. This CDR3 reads CASSTLAISVDTIYF. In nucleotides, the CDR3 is TGTGCCAGCAGCACCTTAGCGATTAGTGTGGACACCATATATTTT.